The T cell receptor (beta chain) under discussion was sequenced for a study of cytomegalovirus exposure and HLA in healthy donors (dated 2017 in TCRdb). Some background on the complete study: In an earlier analysis of roughly 590 of the donors, approximately 300 Gb of sequence data and 117 million unique TCR beta sequences from roughly 180 million T cells were reported. Genome-wide SNP genotypes for about three fifths of the roughly 670 donors were used in a later genetic analysis, which treated that subset as a discovery cohort. Rather than using new phenotypic data, the later analysis identified candidate immune exposures from TCR beta sequences and from how often those sequences occurred across donors. Roughly 300 gigabases of sequencing data and approximately 85 million unique TCR sequences were included in an early release covering roughly 600 HLA-typed donors. Typing coverage varied by locus: about 629-630 donors for A, B, C, DRB1 and DQB1; 522 for DQA1; more than 600 for DPA1; 450 to 480 for DPB1. Besides the first cohort of 666 subjects, a separate validation cohort made up of 120 or so different subjects was used. To study patterns of TCR occurrence, a later analysis re-analyzed previously published TCR beta repertoires from hundreds of donors and added high-resolution HLA genotyping. About five DR-DQ haplotypes were treated as single units for association and clustering because of strong linkage in the cohort. Donor age, sex, ethnicity and CMV serostatus were compiled alongside the repertoire data. Class I and class II HLA loci were covered by the typing at four-digit resolution. An earlier analysis of around 540 of the donors applied high-throughput TCR beta sequencing to assess whether each TCR beta V gene segment acted as functional or pseudogenic. On average, roughly 250,000 unique TCR beta nucleotide sequences were sequenced per donor among a few hundred genotyped donors of the cohort, with roughly 18% of those sequences being non-productive. All discovery cohort repertoires had been generated on a single sequencing platform. High-throughput TCR immunosequencing, statistical association of individual TCRs with disease status, and machine learning were combined to predict cytomegalovirus infection status. The study aimed to test whether cataloging public T cell receptors could reveal signatures of past pathogen exposure. The study profiled the T cell repertoires of some 610 subjects by immunosequencing and related them to cytomegalovirus serostatus. Among the roughly 390 genotyped donors, around 79% belonged to the genetic ancestry cluster associated with self-reported Caucasian donors. The research as a whole found: Sequencing depth was assumed to be roughly uniform across donors in the presence/absence analyses, though that assumption may not hold. In a later analysis, TCR association rates were found to vary across HLA loci, with the most associated TCRs seen for DRB1 alleles and the fewest for HLA-C alleles. A later analysis found that most CMV-associated TCR beta chains appeared HLA-restricted, with HLA associations seemingly driven largely by CMV exposure. An earlier analysis of around 500 of the donors showed that most TCR beta V segments appeared in productive rearrangements either about 87% or about 30% of the time, which broadly matched IMGT annotations. Most TCR sequences were seen in very few donors, while some public TCRs were found in many individuals. Linkage disequilibrium might explain the correlated functional status among segregating V segments, but an unknown experimental factor could not be ruled out. Because counts were too low, roughly 17 rarely observed V segments, including chromosome 9 orphons, were left out of the earlier analysis of approximately 500 of the donors. In vitro tests confirmed that a few of the cytomegalovirus-associated TCR beta chains recognize cytomegalovirus antigens. A further reported finding was that TCR beta sequences accurately predicted the HLA-A and HLA-B alleles for most subjects in the first cohort. HLA typing was unavailable for some donors at each locus, so association tests used only the typed subset. A cluster of highly shared sequence variants was judged likely to be a technical artifact of the sequencing pipeline. At a false discovery rate of 0.05, a later analysis linked 15,000 to 20,000 TCR beta sequences to specific HLA alleles. In this cohort, only TCR beta chains were sequenced, and detectable features were limited by the absence of alpha or paired-chain data. Compared with the roughly 670-donor mean, donors in an Asian-associated ancestry cluster had fewer N-insertions in productive TCRs, according to a later genetic analysis. In a later analysis, HLA-associated TCR beta chains were found to be more clonally expanded and to have lower generation probabilities than equally common non-associated chains. An association between a missense DCLRE1C variant and V-gene and J-gene trimming of TCR beta chains was found in a later genetic analysis and replicated in an independent cohort. The study gave a list of under 200 TCR beta chains associated with cytomegalovirus. Because the 87-base-pair reads could not distinguish some IMGT-functional V segments, including TRBV6-2 and TRBV6-3, those segments were excluded. The classifier was reported to diagnose cytomegalovirus status with high specificity and sensitivity in both the original cohort and the validation cohort. When HLA alleles, especially DR and DQ, strongly co-occurred, TCR associations were difficult to assign to individual alleles. For the cohort, immune exposure information was limited to CMV serostatus. The authors suggested that the approach could potentially be generalized to other disease states and immunological phenotypes. According to a later analysis, parvovirus B19, influenza, CMV and Epstein-Barr virus appeared linked to several top co-occurrence clusters.

The cohort consisted of more than 650 healthy bone marrow donors. All cohort members were sampled while nominally healthy, although unrecorded immune exposures were likely present. The donor tested CMV seronegative and was one of the 352 seronegative cohort members. Each donor provided a peripheral blood sample, and peripheral blood mononuclear cells were used for TCR beta sequencing. The Qiagen DNeasy Blood Extraction Kit was used to extract genomic DNA from the blood cell samples. With regard to this clone: Which antigen it targets is not known. Base qualities are not recorded, but no much larger clone differs from it by a single base.

Library preparation used the immunoSEQ multiplex PCR assay. The multiplex PCR relied on a mix of 60 forward primers for TCR Vbeta segments and 13 reverse primers for TCR Jbeta segments. The CDR3 region of rearranged TCR beta genes was amplified from genomic DNA by a multiplex PCR assay. On the Illumina HiSeq System, the amplified TCR beta libraries were sequenced as 87-base-pair reads. Concerning the study's data processing: Across the roughly 670 repertoires, a later analysis counted some 80 million unique TCR beta chains, about 10 million of which were shared by at least two donors. To remove PCR and sequencing errors, raw reads were error-corrected and collapsed into unique sequences using a nearest-neighbor algorithm that merged closely related sequences. To assign V, D and J gene segments, CDR3 sequences were aligned to IMGT reference sequences. Each retained sequence needed at least a six-nucleotide match to both a V gene segment and a J gene segment. A rearrangement counted as productive if the CDR3 had no stop codons and remained in frame with V and J, and every other rearrangement counted as non-productive. CDR3 was defined by IMGT convention, running from the second conserved V-encoded cysteine to the conserved J-encoded phenylalanine. Sequences without an unambiguous match to a single V gene segment were excluded from the earlier analysis of 500 to 700 of the donors. An earlier analysis of fewer than 650 of the donors classified V segments as functional when productive rearrangements were above 56.7% and as segregating when the standard deviation between donors was above 5%. A statistical classification framework was developed to diagnose cytomegalovirus status using the catalog of TCR beta chain sequences. In a later analysis, V and J genes were assigned by comparing TCR nucleotide sequences against IMGT/GENE-DB human TR gene sequences. The TCRdist pipeline was used in a later analysis to assign CDR3 sequences and most-parsimonious VDJ recombination scenarios. In a later analysis, each TCR beta chain was defined by its CDR3 amino acid sequence together with its V-gene family, and reads lacking a unique V-gene family were excluded. In a later analysis, 450 to 600 highly shared, low-generation-probability nucleotide sequences were removed to address suspected cross-contamination and a sequencing artifact. In a later analysis, a clonal expansion index for each public chain was calculated from normalized within-repertoire ranks of inferred template counts. In a later analysis, generation probabilities were computed with a VDJ recombination model fitted to out-of-frame rearrangements, and the resulting probabilities were checked against IGoR. In a later analysis, TCR-TCR, TCR-HLA and TCR-CMV co-occurrence was scored with hypergeometric tests, and a repertoire-size bias correction was applied to TCR pairs. A later analysis estimated false discovery rates by permuting HLA or CMV assignments 20 times. A later analysis grouped co-occurring TCRs with DBSCAN, adding TCRdist sequence similarity when clustering within HLA-allele-positive subsets. Repertoires with fewer than 30,000 or more than 120,000 public chains, plus five repertoires with anomalous nucleotide sharing, were excluded from co-occurrence clustering. The clones in this table, taken by TCRdb from immuneACCESS, are in-frame only. Not every clone is retained; where verified, under half of the shortfall comes from an unresolved V gene, and the cause of the rest is unknown. The D gene and trimming were derived from the DNA, and the V and J assignments and clone size from that table. The sample has under 110,000 clones on record, approximately 76% of them singletons. The ten largest clones add up to about 4.3% of the sample.

Including the terminal cysteine and phenylalanine, the CDR3 comprises 14 residues. CDR3 DNA only is kept here, 42 bases in frame from base 1. The germline V gene gives CDR1 as MGHRA and CDR2 as YSYEKL. Between the V and J ends, shortened by 4 bases and 1 base respectively, the junction contains 10 bases. This TCR was sampled from a man aged 40-49 years in good health and CMV-seronegative. Recombination joined TRBV4-1 with TRBJ2-5; TRBD2 is a weak D gene call, 6 bases matching. The material sequenced was PBMCs. The nucleotide sequence reads as follows: TGCGCCAGCAGCCTGCGGGACCTCCAAGAGACCCAGTACTTC. It translates as CASSLRDLQETQYF.